The clone carrying this TCR beta chain has just a few counts. The data are from a study of early T cells in non-severe SARS-CoV-2 infection. About the study: Chains were not paired, and sequencing was done on bulk RNA from unsorted whole blood.

Tagging with unique molecular identifiers was applied to individual cDNA molecules. TCRdb recomputed calls from the 5' RACE reads with MiXCR, one row per CDR3 protein. The sample holds 50,000 to 80,000 distinct CDR3 sequences, about 10% seen once. The sample here was whole blood, taken at baseline. The sequence derives from an adult who was a healthcare worker with PCR-confirmed SARS-CoV-2 infection or an uninfected control (not recorded which).

The CDR3 sequence: CASSDRPSETQYF. The CDR3 DNA reads TGTGCCAGCTCGGACAGGCCGTCTGAGACCCAGTACTTC. The J gene is TRBJ2-5, the V gene TRBV11-2, with 7 bases fitting TRBD1. The CDR3 is made up of 13 amino acids. J gave up 5 bases and V 8 bases, and 8 bases lay outside the gene matches. Per germline, CDR1 SGHAT and CDR2 FQNNGV.